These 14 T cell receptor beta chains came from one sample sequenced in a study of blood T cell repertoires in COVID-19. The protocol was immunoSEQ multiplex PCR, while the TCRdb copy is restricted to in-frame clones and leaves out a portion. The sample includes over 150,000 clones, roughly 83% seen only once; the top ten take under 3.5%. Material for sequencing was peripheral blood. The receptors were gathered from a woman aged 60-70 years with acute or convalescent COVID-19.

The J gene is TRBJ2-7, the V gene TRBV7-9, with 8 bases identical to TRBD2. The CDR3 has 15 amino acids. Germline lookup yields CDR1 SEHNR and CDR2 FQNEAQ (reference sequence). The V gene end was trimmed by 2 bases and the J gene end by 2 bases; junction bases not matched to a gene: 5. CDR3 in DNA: TGTGCCAGCAGCTTACAGCCGGGACTAGCCTACGAGCAGTACTTC. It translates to CASSLQPGLAYEQYF.

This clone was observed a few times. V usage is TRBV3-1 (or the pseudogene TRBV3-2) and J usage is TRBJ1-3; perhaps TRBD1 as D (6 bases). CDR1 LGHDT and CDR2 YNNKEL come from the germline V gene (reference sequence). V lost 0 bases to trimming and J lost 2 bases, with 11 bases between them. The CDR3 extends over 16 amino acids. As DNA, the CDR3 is TGTGCCAGCAGCCAAGAAGGGGGTTCAGCTGGAAACACCATATATTTT. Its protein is CASSQEGGSAGNTIYF.

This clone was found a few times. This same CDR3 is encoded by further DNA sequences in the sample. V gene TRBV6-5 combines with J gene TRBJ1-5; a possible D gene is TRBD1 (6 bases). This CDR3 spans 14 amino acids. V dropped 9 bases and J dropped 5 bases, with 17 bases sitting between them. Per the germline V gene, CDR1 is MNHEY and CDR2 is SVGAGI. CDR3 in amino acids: CASRTGGADQPQHF. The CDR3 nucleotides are TGTGCCAGTAGAACGGGGGGGGCGGATCAGCCCCAGCATTTT.

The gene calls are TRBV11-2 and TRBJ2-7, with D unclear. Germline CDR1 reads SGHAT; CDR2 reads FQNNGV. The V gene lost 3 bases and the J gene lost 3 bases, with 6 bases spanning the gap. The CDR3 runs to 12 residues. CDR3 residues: CASSFLLYEQYF. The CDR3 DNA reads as TGTGCCAGCAGCTTCTTACTCTACGAGCAGTACTTC. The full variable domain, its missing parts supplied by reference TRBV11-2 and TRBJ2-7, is EAGVAQSPRYKIIEKRQSVAFWCNPISGHATLYWYQQILGQGPKLLIQFQNNGVVDDSQLPKDRFSAERLKGVDSTLKIQPAKLEDSAVYLCASSFLLYEQYFGPGTRLTVT.

In DNA, the CDR3 is TGCGCCAGCAGCCAGGGGCCCCTGCCTGAATCGCAGTATTTT. Encoded protein: CASSQGPLPESQYF. The rearrangement links TRBV5-1 to TRBJ2-3; possibly TRBD1 for D (6 bases). Per the germline V gene, CDR1 is SGHRS and CDR2 is YFSETQ. Trimming left V 4 bases short and J 10 bases short, with 19 bases between. The CDR3 covers 14 residues.

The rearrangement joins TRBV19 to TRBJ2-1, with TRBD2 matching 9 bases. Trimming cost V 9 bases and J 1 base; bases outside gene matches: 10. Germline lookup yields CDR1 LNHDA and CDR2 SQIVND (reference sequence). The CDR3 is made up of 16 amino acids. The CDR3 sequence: CASSAGGLRSYNEQFF. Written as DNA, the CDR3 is TGTGCCAGCTCGGCGGGGGGGTTGAGGTCCTACAATGAGCAGTTCTTC. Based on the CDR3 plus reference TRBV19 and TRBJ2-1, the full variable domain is DGGITQSPKYLFRKEGQNVTLSCEQNLNHDAMYWYRQDPGQGLRLIYYSQIVNDFQKGDIAEGYSVSREKKESFPLTVTSAQKNPTAFYLCASSAGGLRSYNEQFFGPGTRLTVL.

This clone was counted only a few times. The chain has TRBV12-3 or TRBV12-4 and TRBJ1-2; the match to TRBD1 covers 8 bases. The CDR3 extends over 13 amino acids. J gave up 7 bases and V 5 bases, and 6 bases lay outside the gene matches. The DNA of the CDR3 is TGTGCCAGCAGTGACAGGGGAAGGGGTGGCTACACCTTC. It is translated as CASSDRGRGGYTF.

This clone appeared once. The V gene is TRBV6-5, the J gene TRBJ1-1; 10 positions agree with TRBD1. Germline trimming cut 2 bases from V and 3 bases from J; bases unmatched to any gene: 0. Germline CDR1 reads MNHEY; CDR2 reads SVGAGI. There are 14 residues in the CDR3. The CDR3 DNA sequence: TGTGCCAGCAGTTACGACAGGGGGCACACTGAAGCTTTCTTT. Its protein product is CASSYDRGHTEAFF.

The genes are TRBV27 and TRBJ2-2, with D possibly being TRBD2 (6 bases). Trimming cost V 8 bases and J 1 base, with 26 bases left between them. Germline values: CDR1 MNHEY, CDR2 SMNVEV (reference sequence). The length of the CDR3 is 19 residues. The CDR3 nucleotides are TGTGCCAGCGGAATGGAGGACCCGGGGGTGTGGGGGAACACCGGGGAGCTGTTTTTT. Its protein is CASGMEDPGVWGNTGELFF.

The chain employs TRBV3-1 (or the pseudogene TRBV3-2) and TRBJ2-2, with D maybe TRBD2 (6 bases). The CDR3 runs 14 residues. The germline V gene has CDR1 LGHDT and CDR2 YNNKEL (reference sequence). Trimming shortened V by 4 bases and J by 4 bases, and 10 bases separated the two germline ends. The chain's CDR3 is CASSLLAATGELFF. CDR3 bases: TGTGCCAGCAGCCTCTTAGCGGCCACCGGGGAGCTGTTTTTT.

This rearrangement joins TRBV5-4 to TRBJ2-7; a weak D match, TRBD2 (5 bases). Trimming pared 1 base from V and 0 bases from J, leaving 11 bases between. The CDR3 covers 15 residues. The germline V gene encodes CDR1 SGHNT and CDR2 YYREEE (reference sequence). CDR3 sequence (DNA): TGTGCCAGCAGCTTGAGCGGTGCGGGCTCCTACGAGCAGTACTTC. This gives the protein CASSLSGAGSYEQYF.

The CDR3 region has the DNA TGCGCCAGCAGTGAGTCTTACAGGGGCAATTCACCCCTCCACTTT. Protein product: CASSESYRGNSPLHF. V gene TRBV10-1 combines with J gene TRBJ1-6; TRBD1 agrees at 7 bases. V lost 0 bases and J lost 7; bases outside the gene matches: 3. This CDR3 has 15 amino acids. CDR1 WNHNN and CDR2 SYGVQD come from the germline V gene (reference sequence).

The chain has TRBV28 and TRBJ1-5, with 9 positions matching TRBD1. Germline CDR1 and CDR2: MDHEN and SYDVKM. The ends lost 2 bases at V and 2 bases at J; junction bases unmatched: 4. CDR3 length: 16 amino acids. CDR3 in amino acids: CASSLAQGAGNQPQHF. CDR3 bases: TGTGCCAGCAGTTTAGCACAGGGGGCCGGCAATCAGCCCCAGCATTTT.

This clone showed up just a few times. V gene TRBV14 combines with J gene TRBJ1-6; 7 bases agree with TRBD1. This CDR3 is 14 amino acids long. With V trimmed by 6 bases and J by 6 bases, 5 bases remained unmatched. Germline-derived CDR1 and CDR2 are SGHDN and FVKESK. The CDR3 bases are TGTGCCAGCAGGCAGGGACAGTTTAATTCACCCCTCCACTTT. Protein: CASRQGQFNSPLHF.